The 24 T cell receptor beta chains reported below all come from one sample, sequenced in a study of tumor-infiltrating lymphocytes in primary liver carcinoma. Using a constant-region primer together with ProtoScript II reverse transcriptase, TCR beta cDNA was made from 500 ng of total RNA. Slightly modified ARM-PCR with three nested multiplex PCR rounds yielded TCR beta libraries. Both of the initial two PCR rounds ran for about 11 cycles and employed TRBV1-TRBV30 forward primers alongside a C-beta reverse primer. TCRdb called the multiplex PCR reads again in MiXCR, with one record for every CDR3 protein. The table lists roughly 120,000 distinct CDR3 sequences, 55% to 65% of them singletons. The tissue used was unsorted bulk material of about 19-30 mg. RNA and DNA were co-extracted from it with the AllPrep DNA/RNA mini kit. The specimen was liver tumor tissue from sampling region 1. This sample's subset: tumor region T1, superior pole. Source of these receptors: a woman aged 60-75 years with primary liver carcinoma and hepatitis B virus infection.

Regarding this clonotype: A much larger clone lies a single base off, so this may be a read error. In DNA, the CDR3 is TGTGCCAGCAGTAATGGGGACCTAAGCAATCAGCCCCAGCATTTT. It specifies CASSNGDLSNQPQHF. J is TRBJ1-5 and V is TRBV6-1; D is perhaps TRBD1 (5 bases). V was pared by 5 bases and J by 1 base, with 12 bases between. Germline CDR1 is MNHNS and CDR2 is SASEGT. This CDR3 is built from 15 residues.

For this clonotype: Since the CDR3 does not end with the conserved phenylalanine or tryptophan, this likely comes from a read error. The V call is TRBV12-3 or TRBV12-4, the J call TRBJ1-5; D unclear. The CDR3 has 14 residues. The CDR3 loop is CVSSFVRANQPQHI. For the CDR3, the DNA is TGTGTCAGCAGTTTTGTAAGGGCTAATCAGCCCCAGCATATT.

This clonotype was observed a handful of times. This sequence joins TRBV5-1 and TRBJ1-2, with 7 positions matching TRBD1. This CDR3 is built from 15 residues. Germline V gene lookup returns CDR1 SGHRS and CDR2 YFSETQ. V dropped 3 bases and J dropped 7; count of bases not matched to a gene: 12. The CDR3 DNA reads as TGCGCCAGCAGCTCGAGCCATGACAGGGTCGGTGGCTACACCTTC. It specifies CASSSSHDRVGGYTF.

This clonotype was seen repeatedly, ten times or more. The chain recombines TRBV12-3 or TRBV12-4 with TRBJ1-4; a possible D gene is TRBD1 (5 bases). This CDR3 spans 13 amino acids. The V and J ends lost 4 bases and 7 bases respectively, with 10 bases between them. The CDR3 reads CASSSQGGEKLFF. DNA for the CDR3: TGTGCCAGCAGTTCCCAGGGTGGTGAAAAACTGTTTTTT.

About this clonotype: The CDR3 end shows no conserved phenylalanine or tryptophan, and so a read error is likely. The CDR3 DNA is TGTGCCAGCAGCGATTCGCGGGACAGGGGTCCCTCAGATACGCAGTATTAT. Protein: CASSDSRDRGPSDTQYY. This chain connects TRBV9 to TRBJ2-3; TRBD1 agrees at 10 bases. The CDR3 is 17 amino acids. Germline V gene sequence: CDR1 SGDLS, CDR2 YYNGEE. J was trimmed by 4 bases and V by 3 bases; bases with no gene match: 11.

The CDR3 bases are TGTGCCAGCATTAGGGGTACGGGGGTCGCAGATACGCAGTATTTT. Translation: CASIRGTGVADTQYF. The chain employs TRBV5-6 and TRBJ2-3, with D maybe TRBD2 (6 bases). Per germline, CDR1 SGHDT and CDR2 YYEEEE. This CDR3 is built from 15 residues. Between the trimmed V and J ends, which lost 6 bases and 4 bases, there was a span of 18 bases.

This clonotype appeared many times. This sequence joins TRBV4-1 and TRBJ2-1; the match to TRBD2 covers 16 bases. The CDR3 sequence is 19 residues long. J was trimmed by 4 bases and V by 1 base; bases with no gene match: 7. CDR1 MGHRA and CDR2 YSYEKL come from the germline V gene. CDR3 sequence: CASSQGGTSGRAEYNEQFF. As DNA, the CDR3 is TGCGCCAGCAGCCAAGGGGGGACTAGCGGGAGGGCGGAGTACAATGAGCAGTTCTTC.

This clonotype has only one observation. One base away lies a much larger clone, so this may be a sequencing read error. The DNA of the CDR3 is TGTGCCAGCAGTTTCAGACGGTCCTACGAGCACTACTTC. This encodes CASSFRRSYEHYF. This rearrangement joins TRBV6-5 to TRBJ2-7; D not certain. This CDR3 spans 13 amino acids. The germline V gene encodes CDR1 MNHEY and CDR2 SVGAGI.

This clonotype was recorded a few times. A much bigger clone sits one base away, suggesting this may be a read error. The chain links TRBV12-3 or TRBV12-4 to TRBJ2-5; the match to TRBD2 covers 8 bases. The CDR3 contains 14 residues. The CDR3 sequence: CAGSPIAGRETQYF. The CDR3, as DNA: TGTGCCGGCAGTCCGATAGCGGGAAGAGAGACCCAGTACTTC.

About this clonotype: This likely comes from a read error, as the CDR3 has no conserved phenylalanine or tryptophan at its end. V is TRBV11-2 and J is TRBJ2-7; D is unresolved. CDR1 is SGHAT, CDR2 FQNNGV, per germline. The CDR3 contains 11 residues. The CDR3 loop reads CVSSPDYEQYL. The CDR3 region has the DNA TGTGTCAGTAGCCCGGACTACGAGCAGTACTTA.

As regards this clonotype: One end of the junction does not line up with germline, which may come from a read error. The chain uses TRBV6-5 and TRBJ2-7; D not resolved. This CDR3 comprises 16 residues. Germline V gene lookup returns CDR1 MNHEY and CDR2 SVGAGI. CDR3 in DNA: TGTACCAGCAGCTATTCCGGTTGGCAGGAGACCTACGAGCAGTACTTC. Translated, it gives CTSSYSGWQETYEQYF.

This clonotype was seen ten or more times. The chain couples TRBV11-2 to TRBJ2-7; 10 bases line up with TRBD1. There are 15 residues in the CDR3. Germline V gene data show CDR1 as SGHAT and CDR2 as FQNNGV. Trimming cost V 0 bases and J 4 bases; bases outside gene matches: 3. CDR3 DNA sequence: TGTGCCAGCAGCTTAGAGGGACAGGGGCGGTACGAGCAGTACTTC. Translation: CASSLEGQGRYEQYF. Full variable domain (remainder filled in from reference TRBV11-2 and TRBJ2-7): EAGVAQSPRYKIIEKRQSVAFWCNPISGHATLYWYQQILGQGPKLLIQFQNNGVVDDSQLPKDRFSAERLKGVDSTLKIQPAKLEDSAVYLCASSLEGQGRYEQYFGPGTRLTVT.

V gene TRBV7-8 combines with J gene TRBJ2-5; 10 bases line up with TRBD2. This CDR3 is 15 amino acids long. Germline V gene data show CDR1 as SGHVS and CDR2 as FQNEAQ. J was trimmed by 11 bases and V by 5 bases; bases with no gene match: 14. CDR3 DNA sequence: TGTGCCAGCAGCCGAGGGGGACTAGCGCAAGAGATACAGTACTTC. It yields the protein CASSRGGLAQEIQYF.

A remark on this clonotype: Its ends do not fully match the called genes, so a read error is possible. The chain employs TRBV20-1 and TRBJ1-1; D gene ambiguous. This CDR3 contains 12 residues. Germline CDR1 DFQATT, CDR2 SNEGSKA (reference sequence). The CDR3 nucleotides are TGCGGTGCTAGGAGGGTGAACACTGAAGCTTTCTTT. Protein: CGARRVNTEAFF.

Turning to this clonotype: Being one base from a much bigger clone, this may be a read error. This chain links TRBV5-5 with TRBJ2-7, with 7 nucleotides matching TRBD2. Germline V gene lookup returns CDR1 SGHKS and CDR2 YYEKEE (reference sequence). The CDR3 runs to 14 residues. Here the CDR3 DNA reads TGTGTCAGCAGTCCCGGGGCTAGCGGATACGAGCAGTACTTC. It yields the protein CVSSPGASGYEQYF.

There are many counts of this clonotype. The V call is TRBV4-1, the J call TRBJ1-5; 9 bases line up with TRBD1. The CDR3 consists of 16 residues. Germline CDR1 reads MGHRA; CDR2 reads YSYEKL. Trimming removed 2 bases from V and 2 bases from J; junction bases left unmatched: 4. CDR3 sequence (DNA): TGCGCCAGCAGCCAACTGGGACAGGGAGGCAATCAGCCCCAGCATTTT. Protein: CASSQLGQGGNQPQHF.

Note on this clonotype: A much larger clonotype is one base distant, so this may be a read error. The chain uses TRBV4-1 and TRBJ2-2; D remains ambiguous. The CDR3 is made up of 15 amino acids. Trimming removed 1 base from V and 4 bases from J, with 10 bases in between. Germline CDR1 is MGHRA and CDR2 is YSYEKL. The CDR3 DNA reads as TGCGCCAGCAGCCAAGGGATCGCGATCACCGGGGAGCTGTTTTTT. It specifies CASSQGIAITGELFF.

The chain has TRBV5-5 and TRBJ2-5; D may be TRBD2 (6 bases). This CDR3 is 17 amino acids long. Germline CDR1 and CDR2: SGHKS and YYEKEE (reference sequence). V lost 6 bases to trimming and J lost 2 bases, with 23 bases between them. The CDR3 nucleotides are TGTGCCAGCAACTTAACCAGCGGGCGCCTGGGGCAAGAGACCCAGTACTTC. Protein product: CASNLTSGRLGQETQYF.

The table lists this clonotype with a count of one. The chain carries TRBV11-2 and TRBJ2-1; D not resolved. This CDR3 has 14 residues. V dropped 7 bases and J dropped 10 bases, with 20 bases sitting between them. CDR1 and CDR2 from the germline V gene are SGHAT and FQNNGV. This CDR3 is CASNPARWAQEQFF. The CDR3 DNA is TGTGCCAGCAATCCCGCGCGGTGGGCCCAAGAGCAGTTCTTC. The full variable domain, in which reference TRBV11-2 and TRBJ2-1 provide the parts outside the CDR3, is EAGVAQSPRYKIIEKRQSVAFWCNPISGHATLYWYQQILGQGPKLLIQFQNNGVVDDSQLPKDRFSAERLKGVDSTLKIQPAKLEDSAVYLCASNPARWAQEQFFGPGTRLTVL.

A remark on this clonotype: The CDR3 does not close with the conserved phenylalanine or tryptophan, likely indicating a read error. V is TRBV11-2 and J is TRBJ2-6; weak D call: TRBD2 (7 bases). Trimming cost V 5 bases and J 1 base, with 21 bases left between them. The V gene's germline CDR1 is SGHAT and CDR2 FQNNGV. CDR3 length: 19 residues. The CDR3 loop reads CASSPGQFWTRSGANVLTL. CDR3 nucleotides: TGTGCCAGCAGCCCGGGACAATTCTGGACTAGATCTGGGGCCAACGTCCTGACTCTC.

With respect to this clonotype: Without the conserved terminal phenylalanine or tryptophan, this CDR3 likely stems from a read error. The chain joins TRBV6-1 to TRBJ1-5; the match to TRBD1 covers 9 bases. The CDR3 contains 14 residues. Germline CDR1 and CDR2: MNHNS and SASEGT. The CDR3 nucleotides read TGTGCCAGCAGCGGAACAGGGGGCAAACAGCCCCAGCATCTT. Its translation is CASSGTGGKQPQHL.

A few counts support this clonotype. A much larger clone lies a single base off, so this may be a read error. The chain employs TRBV4-2 and TRBJ2-7; D is ambiguous. The CDR3 runs to 12 residues. Germline V CDR1 and CDR2: LGHNA, YNFKEQ. Trimming removed 0 bases from V and 7 bases from J, with 7 bases in between. In DNA form, the CDR3 reads TGTGCCAGCAGCCAAGATATGGGAGAGCAGTACTTC. It specifies CASSQDMGEQYF.

As to this clonotype: The DNA is left out, because the CDR3 cannot be placed on it with certainty; the CDR3 is given as TCRdb lists it. V gene TRBV7-8 combines with J gene TRBJ2-5; TRBD2 was called by the table and not checked on the DNA. Germline loops: CDR1 SGHVS, CDR2 FQNEAQ. The CDR3 spans 16 amino acids, including both terminal residues. The chain's CDR3 is CASSLWASGSQETKYF.

A single count supports this clonotype. One end of the junction fails to match germline, which may point to a read error. The genes are TRBV11-2 and TRBJ2-1; 14 bases agree with TRBD2. From germline, CDR1 is SGHAT and CDR2 FQNNGV. The CDR3 consists of 17 residues. The CDR3 protein is CASTRRLAGGPGDEHFF. Written as DNA, the CDR3 is TGTGCCAGTACCAGGAGACTAGCGGGAGGGCCGGGGGATGAGCATTTCTTC.